This T cell receptor beta chain was profiled in a study of blood T cell repertoires in COVID-19. Libraries were prepared by immunoSEQ multiplex PCR; TCRdb keeps only in-frame clonotypes and omits some of them. The table has around 150,000 clones, 60% to 85% seen once. This clone appeared once. Sequencing was done on a sample of peripheral blood. This clonotype was sampled from a man in his sixties or seventies with acute or convalescent COVID-19.

The CDR3, as DNA: TGTGCCAGCAGTACCTCGGGATCTCAGCCCCAGCATTTT. Its translation: CASSTSGSQPQHF. The J gene is TRBJ1-5, the V gene TRBV28; D not certain. The length of the CDR3 is 13 residues. Germline CDR1 and CDR2: MDHEN and SYDVKM. Trimming took off 5 bases at V and 6 bases at J, with 11 bases between the two ends.